This T cell receptor beta chain was identified during a study of T-cell memory formation after mild COVID-19. Each CDR3 protein is one row after TCRdb ran MiXCR on the 5' RACE reads. Of 350,000 to 500,000 distinct CDR3 sequences detected, around 17% appear once; the ten largest clones hold 20% to 25%. Overall study findings and caveats: From day 15 to 85, contracting clones were balanced between CD4 and CD8, whereas later expanders leaned toward CD4+. Whether day 37 second-wave clones are SARS-CoV-2-specific was not confirmed. Chiefly within CM and EM were the contracting CD4+ clones; CD8+ ones were within EMRA.

This clonotype appeared a few times. Its target is unknown. The germline V gene has CDR1 KGHSH and CDR2 LQKENI. The CDR3 loop spans 16 amino acids. Unmatched junction bases numbered 9, after V lost 6 bases and J lost 1 base. The V and J genes are TRBV18 and TRBJ2-3; TRBD2 matches at 8 bases. This TCR derives from a man between 18 and 29 years old who had mild COVID-19 (a few samples of this study predate the infection). Cell type and time point are not known. Sequences were obtained from PBMCs or a T cell subset sorted from them (not recorded which). In DNA form, the CDR3 reads TGTGCCAGCTCCCCTCCCAATAGCGGGGGCACAGATACGCAGTATTTT. It yields the protein CASSPPNSGGTDTQYF.